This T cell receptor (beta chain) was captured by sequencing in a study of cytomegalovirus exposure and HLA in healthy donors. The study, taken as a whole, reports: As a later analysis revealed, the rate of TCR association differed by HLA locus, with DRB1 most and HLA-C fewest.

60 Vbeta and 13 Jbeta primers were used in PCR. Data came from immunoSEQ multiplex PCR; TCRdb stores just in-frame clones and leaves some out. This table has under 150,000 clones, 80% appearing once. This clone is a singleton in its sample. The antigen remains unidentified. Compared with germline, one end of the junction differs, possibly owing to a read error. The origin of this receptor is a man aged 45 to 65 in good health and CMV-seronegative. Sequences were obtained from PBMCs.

This chain's CDR3 is CASSRDSPIYSYTF. CDR3 nucleotide sequence: TGTGCCAGTAGTAGGGACAGTCCGATCTATAGCTACACCTTC. This rearrangement joins TRBV19 to TRBJ1-2; 7 nucleotides align to TRBD1. The CDR3 covers 14 residues. Germline values: CDR1 LNHDA, CDR2 SQIVND (reference sequence).